This entry lists 20 T cell receptor beta chains sequenced from one sample in a study of cytomegalovirus exposure and HLA in healthy donors. The PCR had 60 Vbeta and 13 Jbeta primers. TCRdb keeps only in-frame clones here, not all; method: immunoSEQ multiplex PCR. The table includes some 110,000 clones, less than 80% detected once. Sequencing was done on a sample of PBMCs. These receptor sequences come from a young man in good health and CMV-seronegative.

This clone was seen just once. This sequence joins TRBV7-9 and TRBJ1-4; 7 positions match TRBD1. This CDR3 has 14 amino acids. V was pared by 9 bases and J by 0 bases, with 4 bases of the junction left unmatched. Germline CDR1 SEHNR, CDR2 FQNEAQ (reference sequence). The CDR3 loop is CASRQGATNEKLFF. The CDR3 coding sequence is TGTGCCAGTAGACAGGGAGCAACTAATGAAAAACTGTTTTTT.

This clone was found once. V and J are TRBV18 and TRBJ1-5; tentative D call: TRBD1 (6 bases). The length of the CDR3 is 13 residues. Germline lookup yields CDR1 KGHSH and CDR2 LQKENI. Between the trimmed V and J ends, which lost 2 bases and 4 bases, there was a span of 6 bases. In DNA, the CDR3 is TGTGCCAGCTCACCAACAGGGAATCAGCCCCAGCATTTT. Amino acids: CASSPTGNQPQHF.

This clone was detected only once. J is TRBJ2-1 and V is TRBV5-4; D is perhaps TRBD1 (5 bases). The CDR3 totals 15 residues. The ends were cut back, 2 bases at V and 4 bases at J, with 13 bases in the middle. Germline V gene data show CDR1 as SGHNT and CDR2 as YYREEE (reference sequence). CDR3 amino acids: CASSLRRAVYNEQFF. In nucleotides, the CDR3 is TGTGCCAGCAGCTTACGCAGGGCCGTTTACAATGAGCAGTTCTTC.

In its sample, this clone was seen a few times. The rearrangement uses TRBV6-1 and TRBJ2-6; 7 bases map to TRBD1. The CDR3 has 19 amino acids. In germline, CDR1 is MNHNS, CDR2 SASEGT. V lost 3 bases, J lost 2 bases, and 13 bases stayed unmatched. Here the CDR3 DNA reads TGTGCCAGCAGTGAGCGACAGGGATTAAGTTTAGCTGGGGCCAACGTCCTGACTTTC. It codes for CASSERQGLSLAGANVLTF.

The chain combines TRBV19 with TRBJ1-1; TRBD1 matches 7 bases. CDR3 length: 14 residues. The V gene's germline CDR1 is LNHDA and CDR2 SQIVND (reference sequence). The V and J ends lost 5 bases and 4 bases, in that order; junction bases with no gene match: 7. The CDR3 reads CASSPGQVLTEAFF. DNA of the CDR3: TGTGCCAGTAGTCCCGGACAGGTTCTCACTGAAGCTTTCTTT.

The rearrangement joins TRBV13 to TRBJ1-2; D is unclear. The CDR3 totals 15 residues. Germline V lookup: CDR1 PRHDT, CDR2 FYEKMQ (reference sequence). V was trimmed by 0 bases and J by 0 bases, leaving 8 bases between them. The CDR3 DNA reads as TGTGCCAGCAGCTTAGGGACTCGTACTAACTATGGCTACACCTTC. It yields the protein CASSLGTRTNYGYTF.

This clone has just a few counts. The chain employs TRBV7-9 and TRBJ1-4; 9 bases agree with TRBD1. CDR1 SEHNR and CDR2 FQNEAQ come from the germline V gene (reference sequence). The length of the CDR3 is 14 residues. V shed 5 bases, J shed 7 bases, and the junction held 5 bases outside the gene matches. The CDR3 DNA is TGTGCCAGCAGCCTGGACAGGGGCTCTGAAAAACTGTTTTTT. This sequence encodes CASSLDRGSEKLFF. Supplemented by reference TRBV7-9 and TRBJ1-4, the full variable domain reads DTGVSQNPRHKITKRGQNVTFRCDPISEHNRLYWYRQTLGQGPEFLTYFQNEAQLEKSRLLSDRFSAERPKGSFSTLEIQRTEQGDSAMYLCASSLDRGSEKLFFGSGTQLSVL.

The chain uses TRBV27 and TRBJ2-4; TRBD1 matches 8 bases. Per the germline V gene, CDR1 is MNHEY and CDR2 is SMNVEV (reference sequence). CDR3 length equals 13 residues. J was trimmed by 4 bases and V by 4 bases; bases with no gene match: 0. The CDR3 DNA reads TGTGCCAGCAGTTGGGACAGGAAAAACATTCAGTACTTC. Amino acid sequence: CASSWDRKNIQYF.

The chain joins TRBV4-1 to TRBJ1-1; 8 bases align to TRBD1. J lost 1 base, V lost 3 bases, and 1 base had no gene match. The CDR3 consists of 14 residues. In germline, CDR1 is MGHRA, CDR2 YSYEKL. The chain's CDR3 is CASSQGQANTEAFF. DNA of the CDR3: TGCGCCAGCAGCCAGGGACAGGCGAACACTGAAGCTTTCTTT.

This clone was seen a few times. The chain couples TRBV6-1 to TRBJ2-5, with 9 bases matching TRBD2. V lost 2 bases, J lost 3 bases, and 4 bases stayed unmatched. The CDR3 is 15 residues long. Germline CDR1 is MNHNS and CDR2 is SASEGT. This CDR3 reads CASSEKSGGKETQYF. The CDR3 DNA reads as TGTGCCAGCAGTGAAAAGAGCGGGGGGAAAGAGACCCAGTACTTC.

The chain combines TRBV5-6 with TRBJ1-2, with D perhaps matching TRBD1 (6 bases). The germline V and J ends were trimmed by 4 bases and 6 bases, with 13 bases remaining between them. The CDR3 covers 13 residues. Germline V gene sequence: CDR1 SGHDT, CDR2 YYEEEE. The CDR3 is CASSRTGQNGYTF. The CDR3 DNA is TGTGCCAGCAGCCGCACAGGGCAGAATGGCTACACCTTC.

The chain couples TRBV5-1 to TRBJ2-3, with 9 bases identical to TRBD2. J was trimmed by 5 bases and V by 0 bases; bases with no gene match: 7. This CDR3 has 16 amino acids. Germline CDR1 reads SGHRS; CDR2 reads YFSETQ. Written as DNA, the CDR3 is TGCGCCAGCAGCTTGGGGGTAGCGGGAGCTCTAGATACGCAGTATTTT. This gives the protein CASSLGVAGALDTQYF.

The chain links TRBV5-1 to TRBJ1-4; TRBD1 might be the D (5 bases). The CDR3 runs to 15 residues. V dropped 0 bases and J dropped 8 bases, with 14 bases sitting between them. Germline V gene sequence: CDR1 SGHRS, CDR2 YFSETQ. CDR3 nucleotide sequence: TGCGCCAGCAGCTTGGGGCCAGGGATTGAGGAAAAACTGTTTTTT. This gives the protein CASSLGPGIEEKLFF.

This chain joins TRBV29-1 and TRBJ1-1, with 9 bases lining up with TRBD1. There are 13 residues in the CDR3. Germline-derived CDR1 and CDR2 are SQVTM and ANQGSEA. Trimming at V came to 4 bases and at J to 5 bases, leaving 5 bases not matched to a gene. The CDR3 sequence is CSVGTGVDTEAFF. CDR3 coding DNA: TGCAGCGTTGGGACAGGGGTCGATACTGAAGCTTTCTTT.

The genes are TRBV6-5 and TRBJ1-5; perhaps TRBD1 as D (5 bases). This CDR3 spans 15 amino acids. V gave up 3 bases and J gave up 2 bases, with 11 bases separating them. Germline V CDR1 and CDR2: MNHEY, SVGAGI. CDR3 protein: CASSYSGEGNQPQHF. The CDR3, as DNA: TGTGCCAGCAGTTATTCGGGGGAGGGCAATCAGCCCCAGCATTTT.

This sequence joins TRBV7-2 and TRBJ2-7, with TRBD2 identical over 10 bases. The CDR3 has 16 amino acids. J gave up 5 bases and V 4 bases, and 11 bases lay outside the gene matches. CDR1 SGHTA and CDR2 FQGNSA come from the germline V gene. CDR3 in amino acids: CASSSRSSGGFHEQYF. CDR3 bases: TGTGCCAGCAGCTCCCGATCTAGCGGGGGTTTTCACGAGCAGTACTTC.

V is TRBV5-1 and J is TRBJ2-5, with D uncertain. Germline lookup yields CDR1 SGHRS and CDR2 YFSETQ. The V end was cut by 0 bases, the J end by 0 bases, with 3 bases between. This CDR3 is 13 amino acids long. This chain's CDR3 is CASSLGDQETQYF. Here the CDR3 DNA reads TGCGCCAGCAGCTTGGGAGACCAAGAGACCCAGTACTTC.

V gene TRBV29-1 combines with J gene TRBJ1-3; 7 positions match TRBD1. Germline lookup yields CDR1 SQVTM and CDR2 ANQGSEA. V was clipped by 7 bases and J by 4 bases; unmatched bases: 7. The CDR3 length is 13 residues. The CDR3 DNA sequence: TGCAGCGCCGAAACAGGGGTAGGAAACACCATATATTTT. It specifies CSAETGVGNTIYF.

The chain couples TRBV5-1 to TRBJ2-5; D might be TRBD1 (7 bases). Germline V lookup: CDR1 SGHRS, CDR2 YFSETQ. This CDR3 region has 15 residues. Trimming pared 0 bases from V and 2 bases from J, leaving 11 bases between. The CDR3 nucleotides are TGCGCCAGCAGCTTGGGGACAGGACTACAAGAGACCCAGTACTTC. Its translation: CASSLGTGLQETQYF. The variable domain in full, with the rest retrieved from reference TRBV5-1 and TRBJ2-5, is KAGVTQTPRYLIKTRGQQVTLSCSPISGHRSVSWYQQTPGQGLQFLFEYFSETQRNKGNFPGRFSGRQFSNSRSEMNVSTLELGDSALYLCASSLGTGLQETQYFGPGTRLLVL.

The V call is TRBV15, the J call TRBJ2-1; perhaps TRBD2 as D (7 bases). This CDR3 region has 17 residues. V lost 4 bases and J 5 bases, leaving 21 bases between the germline ends. The germline CDR1 and CDR2 sequences are LNHNV and YYDKDF (reference sequence). The CDR3 DNA reads as TGTGCCACCAGCACCACCGTCCGGGGGGCTTTGAACAATGAGCAGTTCTTC. It encodes CATSTTVRGALNNEQFF.